The rows below give T cell receptor beta chains drawn from one sample of a study of T-cell reconstitution after alpha-beta-depleted transplantation in children. TCRdb passed the PCR reads through MiXCR, listing each CDR3 protein once. The data show a few hundred thousand distinct CDR3 sequences, more than 20% seen once. This sample comprised PBMCs, mostly from graft donor cells, obtained 360 days after TCRalphabeta/CD19-depleted stem cell transplant. These TCRs come from a female patient aged 2-9 years who had a stem cell transplant for congenital amegakaryocytic thrombocytopenia, so the T cells may come from the graft donor. The CDR3 runs from the conserved cysteine through the conserved F or W. The D gene is left open where the match is weak. The size of a clone is reported for some rows only, either as once, few or many, or as a class for expanded clones.

size	V	D	J	DNA	CDR3
-	TRBV7-3	TRBD2	TRBJ2-7	TGTGCCAGCAGCTTGAGCCCCCCTGTAGCGGGAGTGTCCTACGAGCAGTACTTC	CASSLSPPVAGVSYEQYF
-	TRBV5-4	-	TRBJ2-1	TGTGCCAGCACCCCGGTTGGGGGCTCTGAGCAGTTCTTC	CASTPVGGSEQFF
few	TRBV30	-	TRBJ2-7	TGTGCCTCCACCGGGGCGCTTATCTACGAGCAGTACTTC	CASTGALIYEQYF
many	TRBV20-1	-	TRBJ2-3	TGCAGTGCTATAATTTCGGTAACAGATACGCAGTATTTT	CSAIISVTDTQYF
once	TRBV2	-	TRBJ1-2	TGTGCCAGCAGTGAAGGGACAACCTATGGCTACACCTTC	CASSEGTTYGYTF
-	TRBV7-9	TRBD1	TRBJ1-1	TGTGCCAGCAGTGAAGGGTGGACAGGGAGGAGAACTGAAGCTTTCTTT	CASSEGWTGRRTEAFF
once	TRBV3-1	-	TRBJ2-3	TGTGCCAGCAGCCAAGCAGGGAGCACAGATACGCAGTATTTT	CASSQAGSTDTQYF
few	TRBV19	-	TRBJ2-3	TGTGCCAGTAGTATAACAGGCACAGATACGCAGTATTTT	CASSITGTDTQYF
-	TRBV5-1	TRBD2	TRBJ2-3	TGCGCCAGCAGCTTAGGGACTAGAGCAGATACGCAGTATTTT	CASSLGTRADTQYF
many	TRBV5-1	-	TRBJ2-3	TGCGCCAGCAGCTTGACAGGTACAGATACGCAGTATTTT	CASSLTGTDTQYF
few	TRBV20-1	TRBD2	TRBJ2-7	TGCAGTGCTACAGCGGGAGGGCACTACGAGCAGTACTTC	CSATAGGHYEQYF
-	TRBV15	-	TRBJ1-1	TGTGCCACCAGCAGAGATCCGGGCAGGAAGAACACTGAAGCTTTCTTT	CATSRDPGRKNTEAFF
-	TRBV11-1	-	TRBJ2-2	TGTGCCAGCAGCTTAAAATCCCTAGCGTTTGCGAACACCGGGGAGCTGTTTTTT	CASSLKSLAFANTGELFF
-	TRBV12-3/TRBV12-4	-	TRBJ2-3	TGTGCCAGCAGTTTAGCGGGGGGTATTACAGATACGCAGTATTTT	CASSLAGGITDTQYF
few	TRBV6-2/TRBV6-3	TRBD2	TRBJ2-5	TGTGCGCACAAGACTAGCTGTAAAGAGACCCAGTACTTC	CAHKTSCKETQYF
-	TRBV18	-	TRBJ2-7	TGTGCCACCCAAACAGGGACCTCCTACGAGCAGTACTTC	CATQTGTSYEQYF
-	TRBV12-3/TRBV12-4	-	TRBJ1-1	TGTGCCAGCAGTCCCGCTCGCGGAGACAAGGACACTGAAGCTTTCTTT	CASSPARGDKDTEAFF
-	TRBV5-8	TRBD1	TRBJ2-1	TGTGCCAGCAGCTTGGGGGACAGCTCCAATGAGCAGTTCTTC	CASSLGDSSNEQFF
few	TRBV5-1	TRBD2	TRBJ2-3	TGCGCCAGCAGCCCAGGACTAGCGCAAGATACGCAGTATTTT	CASSPGLAQDTQYF
-	TRBV12-3/TRBV12-4	-	TRBJ1-1	TGTGCCAGCAGTTTTCCCAAGATGAACACTGAAGCTTTCTTT	CASSFPKMNTEAFF
many	TRBV2	-	TRBJ2-3	TGTGCCAGCCAACTGTCAGATACGCAGTATTTT	CASQLSDTQYF
-	TRBV29-1	TRBD2	TRBJ2-3	TGCAGCGTAAGACCGGGACTAGCCACAGATACGCAGTATTTT	CSVRPGLATDTQYF
-	TRBV6-1	-	TRBJ2-3	TGTGCCAGCCAAGACAGGAGACGCACAGATACGCAGTATTTT	CASQDRRRTDTQYF
few	TRBV27	TRBD2	TRBJ2-1	TGTGCCAGCAGTTTAGGCGGGAGGGTCCCCAATGAGCAGTTCTTC	CASSLGGRVPNEQFF
-	TRBV30	-	TRBJ2-7	TGTGCCTGGATGGGGCCGCCCAGCTCCTACGAGCAGTACTTC	CAWMGPPSSYEQYF
-	TRBV4-1	-	TRBJ2-7	TGCGCCAGCAGCCAAGTCCAGGCACACTACGAGCAGTACTTC	CASSQVQAHYEQYF
few	TRBV4-2	-	TRBJ2-1	TGTGCCAGCAGCCAAGGACCCGCGGGCGGGAAATACAATGAGCAGTTCTTC	CASSQGPAGGKYNEQFF
many	TRBV5-1	-	TRBJ1-5	TGCGCCAGCAGCTTGGGTTTGGGCGTCAATCAGCCCCAGCATTTT	CASSLGLGVNQPQHF
-	TRBV3-1	-	TRBJ2-1	TGTGCCAGCAGCCAAGCTCCCTCGATTAGGGTCGGTGAGCAGTTCTTC	CASSQAPSIRVGEQFF
-	TRBV4-1	-	TRBJ2-2	TGCGCCAGCAGCCATTTCCTGGGCCGAGTATCTGGGGAGCTGTTTTTT	CASSHFLGRVSGELFF
few	TRBV12-3/TRBV12-4	TRBD2	TRBJ2-7	TGTGCCAGCAGTCAGGGACTAGTCAGAGTCTACGAGCAGTACTTC	CASSQGLVRVYEQYF
few	TRBV6-1	-	TRBJ2-5	TGTGCCAGCAATGGATGGGGTGAAATGGAGACCCAGTACTTC	CASNGWGEMETQYF
few	TRBV6-2/TRBV6-3	-	TRBJ2-3	TGTGCCACCCTCTCGGGAGATACGCAGTATTTT	CATLSGDTQYF
-	TRBV2	TRBD2	TRBJ2-5	TGTGCCAGCAGCAAAACTGGAGCGGGAGAAGAGACCCAGTACTTC	CASSKTGAGEETQYF
few	TRBV11-2	-	TRBJ2-7	TGTGCCAGCACCCGTCTGGGTGTGAAGCAGTACTTC	CASTRLGVKQYF
-	TRBV30	-	TRBJ1-1	TGTGCCTGGAGTGTACCAGGCTGGAACACTGAAGCTTTCTTT	CAWSVPGWNTEAFF
-	TRBV7-8	-	TRBJ1-3	TGTGCCAGCAGCTTAGCGACGGGAACTGGAAACACCATATATTTT	CASSLATGTGNTIYF
-	TRBV20-1	TRBD2	TRBJ2-1	TGCAGTGCTAGAGATGGGCTAGCGGGACGGTATGAGCAGTTCTTC	CSARDGLAGRYEQFF
-	TRBV25-1	TRBD2	TRBJ2-3	TGTGCCAGCAGTCAGCGGGGGGGCCTGGATACGCAGTATTTT	CASSQRGGLDTQYF
-	TRBV29-1	TRBD2	TRBJ2-3	TGCAGCGTCCGCCGAGCGGGGGGCGTCACAGATACGCAGTATTTT	CSVRRAGGVTDTQYF
-	TRBV7-9	-	TRBJ1-4	TGTGCCAGCAGCGGATTCGACCCCACAGGGACGTACGAAAAACTGTTTTTT	CASSGFDPTGTYEKLFF
once	TRBV11-2	-	TRBJ2-1	TGTGCCAGCAGCTTAGTCTTGGTCACCACCCATGGCTACAATGAGCAGTTCTTC	CASSLVLVTTHGYNEQFF
-	TRBV3-1	-	TRBJ2-7	TGTGCCAGCAGCCAGTGGGTATGGCCCTACGAGCAGTACTTC	CASSQWVWPYEQYF
few	TRBV24-1	TRBD2	TRBJ2-3	TGTGCCACCAGTGATCCGGGACTAGCGGGAGCCCAAGATACGCAGTATTTT	CATSDPGLAGAQDTQYF
-	TRBV6-2/TRBV6-3	-	TRBJ2-7	TGTGCCAGCAGTTACGAGCCCCCCTACGAGCAGTACTTC	CASSYEPPYEQYF
-	TRBV5-1	-	TRBJ1-5	TGCGCCAGCAGTGAATGGGGGGCTCGCAATCAGCCCCAGCATTTT	CASSEWGARNQPQHF
-	TRBV3-1	-	TRBJ2-5	TGTGCCAGCAGCCAAGTTCGTGGGGAGCAAGAGACCCAGTACTTC	CASSQVRGEQETQYF
-	TRBV6-5	-	TRBJ2-2	TGTGCCAGCAGTTATTTTTATTTGGGGGACACCGGGGAGCTGTTTTTT	CASSYFYLGDTGELFF
-	TRBV29-1	-	TRBJ2-7	TGCAGCGTCCTACAAGGGGAACCCTACGAGCAGTACTTC	CSVLQGEPYEQYF
few	TRBV6-5	-	TRBJ2-6	TGTGCCAGCAGTTACTACCCCTCTGGGGCCAACGTCCTGACTTTC	CASSYYPSGANVLTF